These 4 T cell receptor beta chains originate from one sample sequenced in a study of identifying expanded T cells in peripheral blood. TCRdb keeps only in-frame clones here, not all; method: immunoSEQ multiplex PCR. The data contain around 90,000 clones, approximately 88% of them singletons. The sequencing sample was made of blood. Source of these receptors: a person aged 18-70 years in good health.

The chain carries TRBV20-1 and TRBJ2-7; D is possibly TRBD2 (6 bases). CDR3 size: 11 residues. With 6 bases removed from V and 6 bases from J, the gap between germline ends came to 12 bases. CDR1 is DFQATT, CDR2 SNEGSKA, per germline (reference sequence). The CDR3 DNA reads TGCAGTGCCAGCCGGGACTTCGAGCAGTACTTC. Its translation is CSASRDFEQYF.

The rearrangement uses TRBV28 and TRBJ2-1, with unresolved D. CDR3 length: 13 amino acids. V dropped 2 bases and J dropped 8 bases, with 10 bases sitting between them. Germline V gives CDR1 MDHEN, CDR2 SYDVKM. The CDR3 is CASSLRLQDEQFF. The CDR3 DNA follows: TGTGCCAGCAGTTTAAGGTTGCAGGATGAGCAGTTCTTC.

The chain uses TRBV5-1 and TRBJ2-1; a possible D gene is TRBD1 (8 bases). V gave up 4 bases and J gave up 5 bases, with 16 bases separating them. The CDR3 spans 15 residues. In germline, CDR1 is SGHRS, CDR2 YFSETQ. The CDR3 here is CASSTTGGGNNEQFF. The CDR3 DNA reads TGCGCCAGCAGCACCACAGGGGGGGGAAACAATGAGCAGTTCTTC. The variable domain in full, completed from reference TRBV5-1 and TRBJ2-1, reads KAGVTQTPRYLIKTRGQQVTLSCSPISGHRSVSWYQQTPGQGLQFLFEYFSETQRNKGNFPGRFSGRQFSNSRSEMNVSTLELGDSALYLCASSTTGGGNNEQFFGPGTRLTVL.

The gene calls are TRBV7-9 and TRBJ2-3; D possibly corresponds to TRBD1 (5 bases). V dropped 4 bases and J dropped 1 base, with 9 bases sitting between them. This CDR3 has 14 amino acids. The V gene's germline CDR1 is SEHNR and CDR2 FQNEAQ (reference sequence). CDR3 in DNA: TGTGCCAGCAGCTCGGAACAGGGCACAGATACGCAGTATTTT. It specifies CASSSEQGTDTQYF.